The 14 T cell receptor beta chains below come from one sample, sequenced in a study of CD8+CD57+ T cells in acquired aplastic anemia. An expansion of CD8+CD57+ cells by flow cytometry had been shown in patients chosen for sequencing. Template material for TCR beta VDJ and CDR3 profiling consisted of genomic DNA. TCRdb itself ran the reads through MiXCR, one entry per CDR3 protein. The sample lists some 180,000 distinct CDR3 sequences; around 60% were seen once. The sequencing input was sorted CD4+, CD8+, or CD8+CD57+ T cells (not recorded which) from PBMCs. Source of these receptors: a human donor with aplastic anemia.

In its sample, this clonotype was seen once. The CDR3 nucleotides read TGTGCCAGCACTACCGGGACAGACATCTACGAGCAGTACTTC. Residues: CASTTGTDIYEQYF. The rearrangement joins TRBV2 to TRBJ2-7; TRBD1 agrees at 7 bases. CDR1 and CDR2 (germline): SNHLY, FYNNEI. Unmatched junction bases numbered 9, after V lost 7 bases and J lost 3 bases. CDR3 size: 14 residues.

At least ten counts were recorded for this clonotype. The chain combines TRBV7-2 with TRBJ2-5; tentatively, D is TRBD2 (5 bases). The V and J ends lost 7 bases and 2 bases respectively, with 17 bases between them. The CDR3 totals 15 residues. CDR1 SGHTA and CDR2 FQGNSA come from the germline V gene. This CDR3 is CASTRLPQKQETQYF. As DNA, the CDR3 is TGTGCCAGCACCCGACTACCTCAAAAACAAGAGACCCAGTACTTC.

The chain carries TRBV7-2 and TRBJ2-7; 9 bases map to TRBD2. The DNA end is more similar to TRBJ2-5, so the J call may be wrong. This CDR3 comprises 12 residues. In germline, CDR1 is SGHTA, CDR2 FQGNSA. CDR3 nucleotides: TGTGCCAGCGGGACTAGCTGGGAGACCCAGTACTTC. Translated: CASGTSWETQYF.

The V and J genes are TRBV19 and TRBJ2-2; the match to TRBD2 covers 12 bases. CDR1 is LNHDA and CDR2 is SQIVND in the germline V gene (reference sequence). V lost 1 base and J lost 7; bases outside the gene matches: 13. The CDR3 spans 19 residues. CDR3 residues: CASSIGVRLAGGPGGELFF. The DNA for the CDR3 is TGTGCCAGTAGTATAGGGGTCCGGCTAGCGGGAGGGCCCGGCGGGGAGCTGTTTTTT.

The table lists this clonotype with a count of one. The CDR3 is CASSLAGIGYTF. CDR3 DNA sequence: TGTGCCAGCAGCTTAGCAGGCATCGGCTACACCTTC. The chain joins TRBV7-2 to TRBJ1-2, with D uncertain. Between the trimmed V and J ends, which lost 0 bases and 8 bases, there was a span of 7 bases. Per the germline V gene, CDR1 is SGHTA and CDR2 is FQGNSA. The CDR3 totals 12 residues.

The genes are TRBV19 and TRBJ2-7; weak D call: TRBD1 (6 bases). V was cut by 1 base and J by 5 bases, with 9 bases left in between. The CDR3 runs to 13 residues. CDR1 and CDR2 (germline): LNHDA, SQIVND (reference sequence). The CDR3 loop is CASSIAAGDEQYF. The CDR3 region has the DNA TGTGCCAGTAGTATAGCAGCAGGGGACGAGCAGTACTTC.

As to this clonotype: The CDR3 end shows no conserved phenylalanine or tryptophan, and so a read error is likely. No DNA is shown, since the ends of the CDR3 on it are uncertain; the CDR3 is the one TCRdb lists. The V call is TRBV7-9, the J call TRBJ2-2. Germline-derived CDR1 and CDR2 are SEHNR and FQNEAQ (reference sequence). Both ends counted, the CDR3 spans 14 residues. The CDR3 here is CASSFRLATGELLS.

V gene TRBV29-1 combines with J gene TRBJ2-1; a weak D match, TRBD1 (6 bases). The germline gives CDR1 SQVTM, CDR2 ANQGSEA. V was trimmed by 6 bases and J by 9 bases, leaving 18 bases between them. There are 13 residues in the CDR3. CDR3 bases: TGCAGCGTCGTACCCACAGGGTCGGGTGAGCAGTTCTTC. It translates to CSVVPTGSGEQFF.

In DNA form, the CDR3 reads TGTGCCACCAGCAGAGACCCCCGACAGGGACGACGCTACACCTTC. It encodes CATSRDPRQGRRYTF. V gene TRBV15 combines with J gene TRBJ1-2, with TRBD1 identical over 7 bases. Germline-derived CDR1 and CDR2 are LNHNV and YYDKDF (reference sequence). J gave up 9 bases and V 0 bases, and 10 bases lay outside the gene matches. CDR3 length: 15 residues.

This rearrangement joins TRBV7-3 to TRBJ1-4; D unclear. This CDR3 is built from 17 residues. Germline CDR1 and CDR2: SGHTA and FQGTGA. V shed 5 bases and J shed 8 bases, with 24 bases lying between them. This CDR3 is CASSSRAEGQVKEKLFF. The CDR3, as DNA: TGTGCCAGCAGCAGCCGGGCCGAAGGGCAGGTAAAGGAAAAACTGTTTTTT.

This clonotype was detected a few times. The chain recombines TRBV7-9 with TRBJ2-7, with D tentatively TRBD2 (5 bases). The germline V gene has CDR1 SEHNR and CDR2 FQNEAQ (reference sequence). The CDR3 length is 14 residues. V was shortened by 5 bases and J by 0 bases, with 11 bases between the two germline ends. The CDR3 DNA sequence: TGTGCCAGCAGCCCCGGTGGGAGCTCCTACGAGCAGTACTTC. This sequence encodes CASSPGGSSYEQYF.

This clonotype was recorded a few times. The chain couples TRBV5-4 to TRBJ1-1; TRBD1 is a possible D gene (5 bases). V gave up 4 bases and J gave up 1 base, with 8 bases separating them. The CDR3 runs to 13 residues. Germline CDR1 SGHNT, CDR2 YYREEE (reference sequence). CDR3 in DNA: TGTGCCAGCAGCACGACAGAGAACACTGAAGCTTTCTTT. Protein sequence: CASSTTENTEAFF.

This clonotype was seen only once. The chain uses TRBV7-2 and TRBJ2-1, with D possibly being TRBD1 (6 bases). CDR1 is SGHTA and CDR2 is FQGNSA in the germline V gene. Deletions cut 4 bases from V and 2 bases from J, with 12 bases between. CDR3 length: 15 amino acids. CDR3 sequence reads: CASSSGAGPYNEQFF. The CDR3 coding sequence is TGTGCCAGCAGCTCAGGGGCCGGTCCCTACAATGAGCAGTTCTTC.

The CDR3 spells CASSLIPGSTGELFF. The DNA for the CDR3 is TGTGCCAGCAGCTTAATTCCTGGATCCACCGGGGAGCTGTTTTTT. This chain links TRBV11-2 with TRBJ2-2; D call uncertain. Germline CDR1 reads SGHAT; CDR2 reads FQNNGV. Trimming removed 2 bases from V and 4 bases from J, with 11 bases in between. The CDR3 length is 15 residues.